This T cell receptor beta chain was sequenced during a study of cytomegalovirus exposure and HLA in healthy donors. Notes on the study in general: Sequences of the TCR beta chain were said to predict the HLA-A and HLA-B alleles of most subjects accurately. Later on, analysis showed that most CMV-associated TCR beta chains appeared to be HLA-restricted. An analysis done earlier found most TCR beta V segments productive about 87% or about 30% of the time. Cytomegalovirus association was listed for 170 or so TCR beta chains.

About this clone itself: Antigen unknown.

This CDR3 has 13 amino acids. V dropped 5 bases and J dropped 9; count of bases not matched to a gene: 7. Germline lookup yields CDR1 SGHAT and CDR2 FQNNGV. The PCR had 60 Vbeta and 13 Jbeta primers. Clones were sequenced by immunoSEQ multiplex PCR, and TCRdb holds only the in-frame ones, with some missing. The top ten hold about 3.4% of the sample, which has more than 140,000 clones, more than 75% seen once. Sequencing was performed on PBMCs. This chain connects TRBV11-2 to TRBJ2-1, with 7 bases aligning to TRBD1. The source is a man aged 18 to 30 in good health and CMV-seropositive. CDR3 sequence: CASSPTGSGEQFF. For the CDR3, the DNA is TGTGCCAGCAGCCCGACAGGGTCGGGTGAGCAGTTCTTC.